Listed here are 6 T cell receptor beta chains from one sample, sequenced in a study of cytotoxic CD8 clonotypes in ibrutinib-treated CLL. The data were produced by immunoSEQ multiplex PCR, yet TCRdb's version contains in-frame clones alone and is incomplete. The sample lists around 160,000 clones, approximately 90% occurring once. The sequenced sample was PBMCs, obtained at disease progression, from a patient treated with ibrutinib. Every receptor here comes from a human donor with chronic lymphocytic leukemia.

This clone was seen a few times. This chain joins TRBV27 and TRBJ2-5; no reliable D call. The CDR3 consists of 13 residues. V lost 3 bases to trimming and J lost 7 bases, with 12 bases between them. The germline CDR1 and CDR2 sequences are MNHEY and SMNVEV (reference sequence). CDR3: CASSFNGFGTQYF. Written as DNA, the CDR3 is TGTGCCAGCAGTTTTAACGGGTTCGGGACCCAGTACTTC.

The chain has TRBV4-2 and TRBJ1-2; D not certain. The CDR3 is 16 residues long. Germline V gene data show CDR1 as LGHNA and CDR2 as YNFKEQ. Trimming cost V 0 bases and J 1 base, with 12 bases left between them. The CDR3 DNA follows: TGTGCCAGCAGCCAAGAATCGGCCCCGGGTAACTATGGCTACACCTTC. Encoded protein: CASSQESAPGNYGYTF.

The J gene is TRBJ2-1, the V gene TRBV7-2; weak D call: TRBD2 (6 bases). CDR1 SGHTA and CDR2 FQGNSA come from the germline V gene. This CDR3 has 14 amino acids. V lost 2 bases and J lost 10, with 15 bases in between. In nucleotides, the CDR3 is TGTGCCAGCAGCTTACTTCTAGCGCCCTCAGAGCAGTTCTTC. It translates to CASSLLLAPSEQFF.

This clone was seen a single time. V gene TRBV4-2 combines with J gene TRBJ1-2; D perhaps matches TRBD1 (6 bases). V gave up 1 base and J gave up 1 base, with 13 bases separating them. The CDR3 runs to 16 residues. The germline V gene encodes CDR1 LGHNA and CDR2 YNFKEQ. The CDR3 region is CASSQVVKGGNYGYTF. CDR3 coding DNA: TGTGCCAGCAGCCAAGTGGTCAAGGGGGGTAACTATGGCTACACCTTC.

This clone was counted between two and nine times. The gene calls are TRBV11-2 and TRBJ2-7; D uncertain. Trimming removed 5 bases at V and 3 bases at J, with 8 bases between. The CDR3 sequence is 12 residues long. The germline V gene encodes CDR1 SGHAT and CDR2 FQNNGV. CDR3 sequence reads: CASSDEDYEQYF. The CDR3 DNA sequence: TGTGCCAGCAGCGACGAAGACTACGAGCAGTACTTC.

The chain links TRBV4-1 to TRBJ1-1; D not certain. Trimming took 7 bases from V and 3 from J, leaving 24 bases between them. The CDR3 is 17 amino acids. Germline V gene data show CDR1 as MGHRA and CDR2 as YSYEKL. CDR3 residues: CASNGASGPGVDTEAFF. The CDR3 bases are TGCGCCAGCAATGGTGCATCTGGTCCGGGTGTCGACACTGAAGCTTTCTTT.